Shown below are 22 T cell receptor beta chains from a single sample sequenced in a study of T cells after yellow fever vaccination. MiXCR was run by TCRdb on the 5' RACE reads, yielding one entry per CDR3 protein. Of 200,000 to 300,000 distinct CDR3 sequences detected, 3.6% appear once; the ten largest clones hold under 20%. Sample: PBMCs, taken 15 days after the yellow fever booster vaccination. The receptor source for this set is a man aged 18 to 29 who received the YFV17D yellow fever vaccine.

At least ten counts were recorded for this clonotype. The V and J genes are TRBV12-3 or TRBV12-4 and TRBJ1-3; the D is unclear. Trimming took off 3 bases at V and 4 bases at J, with 10 bases between the two ends. This CDR3 comprises 14 residues. The DNA for the CDR3 is TGTGCCAGCAGTTTTTGGAGGCGGGGAAACACCATATATTTT. Translated: CASSFWRRGNTIYF.

This clonotype was recorded at least ten times. The chain uses TRBV7-2 and TRBJ2-5, with TRBD1 identical over 10 bases. Trimming took 4 bases from V and 6 from J; bases not matched to a gene: 8. This CDR3 has 15 residues. Germline CDR1 reads SGHTA; CDR2 reads FQGNSA. This chain's CDR3 is CASSYGTGETQTQYF. Here the CDR3 DNA reads TGTGCCAGCAGCTATGGGACAGGGGAAACTCAGACCCAGTACTTC.

This clonotype has ten or more counts. The chain combines TRBV7-9 with TRBJ1-1, with D perhaps TRBD1 (6 bases). The V gene's germline CDR1 is SEHNR and CDR2 FQNEAQ (reference sequence). Trimming removed 5 bases at V and 4 bases at J, with 14 bases between. This CDR3 contains 14 residues. CDR3 DNA: TGTGCCAGCAGCCGTCAGACAGGATTCACTGAAGCTTTCTTT. Translated: CASSRQTGFTEAFF.

This clonotype was detected many times. The chain links TRBV15 to TRBJ1-5, with D tentatively TRBD1 (6 bases). Germline-derived CDR1 and CDR2 are LNHNV and YYDKDF (reference sequence). CDR3 size: 16 residues. Trimming took 4 bases from V and 2 from J, leaving 15 bases between them. The CDR3 reads CATSTRRGGGNQPQHF. The CDR3 DNA follows: TGTGCCACCAGCACGAGGAGAGGGGGTGGCAATCAGCCCCAGCATTTT.

This clonotype has a count of ten or more. The chain is built from TRBV9 and TRBJ2-1; D is possibly TRBD2 (6 bases). Per the germline V gene, CDR1 is SGDLS and CDR2 is YYNGEE. Trimming removed 0 bases from V and 0 bases from J, with 7 bases in between. The CDR3 has 15 residues. Written as DNA, the CDR3 is TGTGCCAGCAGCGTAGGGGGGGACTCCTACAATGAGCAGTTCTTC. It codes for CASSVGGDSYNEQFF.

In this sample, this clonotype turned up a few times. The chain couples TRBV5-4 to TRBJ2-5, with 12 bases that match TRBD2. V gave up 4 bases and J gave up 5 bases; unmatched junction bases: 6. This CDR3 spans 15 amino acids. CDR1 is SGHNT, CDR2 YYREEE, per germline (reference sequence). CDR3 sequence (DNA): TGTGCCAGCAGCCGGAGGCTAGCGGGGGGGGAGACCCAGTACTTC. Amino acids: CASSRRLAGGETQYF.

This clonotype was observed many times. The chain has TRBV5-4 and TRBJ1-1; D is perhaps TRBD1 (6 bases). The germline V gene encodes CDR1 SGHNT and CDR2 YYREEE (reference sequence). The CDR3 is 14 residues long. Trimming pared 0 bases from V and 7 bases from J, leaving 13 bases between. Here the CDR3 reads CASSLVLGHNEAFF. CDR3 nucleotides: TGTGCCAGCAGCTTGGTTCTGGGACATAATGAAGCTTTCTTT. Together with reference TRBV5-4 and TRBJ1-1, the CDR3 gives the full variable domain: ETGVTQSPTHLIKTRGQQVTLRCSSQSGHNTVSWYQQALGQGPQFIFQYYREEENGRGNFPPRFSGLQFPNYSSELNVNALELDDSALYLCASSLVLGHNEAFFGQGTRLTVV.

This clonotype appeared many times. The gene calls are TRBV24-1 and TRBJ2-1; D is possibly TRBD2 (5 bases). CDR1 and CDR2 from the germline V gene are KGHDR and SFDVKD. The CDR3 covers 13 residues. V was clipped by 8 bases and J by 2 bases, with 9 bases between them. The CDR3 spells CATTGYPYNEQFF. The CDR3 DNA reads as TGTGCCACCACGGGGTACCCCTACAATGAGCAGTTCTTC.

This clonotype was observed at least ten times. The chain links TRBV20-1 to TRBJ2-5; TRBD2 is a possible D gene (5 bases). V shed 5 bases and J shed 3 bases, with 13 bases lying between them. This CDR3 region has 13 residues. CDR1 is DFQATT and CDR2 is SNEGSKA in the germline V gene (reference sequence). This CDR3 reads CSAPRTGEETQYF. As DNA, the CDR3 is TGCAGTGCTCCAAGGACTGGTGAAGAGACCCAGTACTTC.

This clonotype showed up many times. V is TRBV4-3 and J is TRBJ2-5; the D is unclear. The CDR3 covers 16 residues. The germline V gene encodes CDR1 LGHNA and CDR2 YSLEER. With 3 bases removed from V and 2 bases from J, the gap between germline ends came to 16 bases. CDR3 DNA: TGCGCCAGCAGCCAGTCCCACTCCGGGCTACAAGAGACCCAGTACTTC. It translates to CASSQSHSGLQETQYF.

In this sample, this clonotype turned up many times. This chain links TRBV5-1 with TRBJ2-3; D possibly corresponds to TRBD1 (5 bases). This CDR3 comprises 16 residues. The germline V and J ends were trimmed by 5 bases and 0 bases, with 16 bases remaining between them. In germline, CDR1 is SGHRS, CDR2 YFSETQ. The CDR3 here is CASSTQGYPSTDTQYF. CDR3 coding DNA: TGCGCCAGCAGTACCCAGGGCTATCCTAGCACAGATACGCAGTATTTT.

Ten or more counts support this clonotype. The rearrangement joins TRBV20-1 to TRBJ2-5; 10 nucleotides match TRBD2. The CDR3 length is 15 residues. CDR1 is DFQATT and CDR2 is SNEGSKA in the germline V gene (reference sequence). The V and J ends lost 6 bases and 4 bases, in that order; junction bases with no gene match: 11. The CDR3 here is CSAEGAASGGETQYF. DNA of the CDR3: TGCAGTGCAGAGGGGGCAGCTAGCGGGGGAGAGACCCAGTACTTC.

This clonotype turned up a few times. The V gene is TRBV5-1, the J gene TRBJ2-2; perhaps TRBD1 as D (6 bases). Germline V gene data show CDR1 as SGHRS and CDR2 as YFSETQ. The CDR3 loop spans 15 amino acids. The V end was cut by 6 bases, the J end by 0 bases, with 12 bases between. The CDR3 here is CASMTGSSNTGELFF. The CDR3 coding sequence is TGCGCCAGCATGACAGGATCTTCGAACACCGGGGAGCTGTTTTTT.

This clonotype was detected many times. The rearrangement uses TRBV5-1 and TRBJ2-2; maybe TRBD2 (7 bases). CDR3 size: 14 residues. Per germline, CDR1 SGHRS and CDR2 YFSETQ. V lost 6 bases and J lost 4, with 13 bases in between. The CDR3 DNA sequence: TGCGCCAGCAACACTAGGGGGGGCACCGGGGAGCTGTTTTTT. Protein product: CASNTRGGTGELFF.

This clonotype was found many times. This chain uses TRBV4-1 with TRBJ1-5; no definite D call. V was clipped by 6 bases and J by 4 bases, with 13 bases between them. CDR1 and CDR2 from the germline V gene are MGHRA and YSYEKL. The CDR3 totals 14 residues. The CDR3 sequence: CASSLGPSNQPQHF. Written as DNA, the CDR3 is TGCGCCAGCAGTTTGGGTCCGTCTAATCAGCCCCAGCATTTT.

This clonotype came up many times. The chain combines TRBV12-3 or TRBV12-4 with TRBJ1-4, with a possible D match to TRBD1 (5 bases). V shed 5 bases and J shed 11 bases, with 12 bases lying between them. The CDR3 totals 12 residues. DNA of the CDR3: TGTGCCAGCAGTCCCAGGGAAGACAAACTGTTTTTT. It encodes CASSPREDKLFF.

This clonotype was recorded many times. The rearrangement uses TRBV4-3 and TRBJ2-3; tentative D call: TRBD2 (7 bases). The V gene's germline CDR1 is LGHNA and CDR2 YSLEER. This CDR3 comprises 17 residues. Trimming cost V 1 base and J 2 bases, with 16 bases left between them. CDR3 in amino acids: CASSQGSAGAYTDTQYF. CDR3 nucleotide sequence: TGCGCCAGCAGCCAAGGTTCTGCGGGGGCTTACACAGATACGCAGTATTTT.

J is TRBJ1-4 and V is TRBV6-6, with a tentative D call TRBD1 (5 bases). The V gene lost 2 bases and the J gene lost 8 bases, with 15 bases spanning the gap. The germline V gene encodes CDR1 MNHNY and CDR2 SVGAGI (reference sequence). The CDR3 consists of 15 residues. In nucleotides, the CDR3 is TGTGCCAGCAGTTACGGGGCAGATCTACGAGAAAAACTGTTTTTT. Its protein is CASSYGADLREKLFF.

This clonotype was detected many times. The chain uses TRBV4-3 and TRBJ2-3; D perhaps matches TRBD2 (6 bases). This CDR3 is built from 14 residues. Germline lookup yields CDR1 LGHNA and CDR2 YSLEER. V lost 4 bases and J lost 5, with 13 bases in between. Here the CDR3 reads CASSPLGGGDTQYF. Written as DNA, the CDR3 is TGCGCCAGCAGCCCCCTGGGGGGAGGAGATACGCAGTATTTT.

This clonotype was observed many times. J is TRBJ1-1 and V is TRBV5-1; the D gene is possibly TRBD1 (5 bases). The V and J ends lost 2 bases and 0 bases respectively, with 14 bases between them. This CDR3 has 16 residues. Germline V gives CDR1 SGHRS, CDR2 YFSETQ. The DNA for the CDR3 is TGCGCCAGCAGCTTAAGCCCTGACAGAATGAACACTGAAGCTTTCTTT. It codes for CASSLSPDRMNTEAFF.

This clonotype was recorded at least ten times. V and J are TRBV10-3 and TRBJ1-1, with a weak D call TRBD1 (6 bases). Trimming shortened V by 0 bases and J by 4 bases, and 9 bases separated the two germline ends. CDR1 and CDR2 from the germline V gene are ENHRY and SYGVKD. The CDR3 spans 14 residues. CDR3 DNA sequence: TGTGCCATCAGTGAGTCCAAGGGGGTCACTGAAGCTTTCTTT. It is translated as CAISESKGVTEAFF.

This clonotype was counted at least ten times. The chain has TRBV5-1 and TRBJ2-2, with 9 bases that match TRBD2. The CDR3 contains 16 residues. From germline, CDR1 is SGHRS and CDR2 YFSETQ. The trim removed 2 bases at V and 7 bases at J, leaving 9 bases unmatched. The CDR3 protein is CASSFVAGVTNGELFF. CDR3 nucleotides: TGCGCCAGCAGCTTCGTAGCGGGGGTCACCAACGGGGAGCTGTTTTTT. The full variable domain, in which reference TRBV5-1 and TRBJ2-2 provide the parts outside the CDR3, is KAGVTQTPRYLIKTRGQQVTLSCSPISGHRSVSWYQQTPGQGLQFLFEYFSETQRNKGNFPGRFSGRQFSNSRSEMNVSTLELGDSALYLCASSFVAGVTNGELFFGEGSRLTVL.